This T cell receptor beta chain was identified in a study of response to subunit inactivated influenza vaccine. Study-level results: Few new T cells, the authors suggested, are recruited by each seasonal influenza vaccination.

This clonotype has more than one count but fewer than ten. Its specificity is not known. The V gene's germline CDR1 is DFQATT and CDR2 SNEGSKA (reference sequence). The CDR3 contains 16 residues. V shed 5 bases and J 0 bases; nucleotides not matched to a gene: 4. MiXCR was run by TCRdb on the RT-PCR reads, yielding one entry per CDR3 protein. The table lists approximately 530,000 distinct CDR3 sequences, around 8% of them singletons. The sample consisted of PBMCs from blood, taken less than 30 months after vaccination. This receptor was taken from a man aged 45-69 years who received an inactivated influenza vaccine. The J gene is TRBJ2-5, the V gene TRBV20-1; 15 bases are a match to TRBD2. This CDR3 is CSAWTSGRGYQETQYF. The CDR3 DNA is TGCAGTGCTTGGACTAGCGGGAGGGGGTACCAAGAGACCCAGTACTTC.